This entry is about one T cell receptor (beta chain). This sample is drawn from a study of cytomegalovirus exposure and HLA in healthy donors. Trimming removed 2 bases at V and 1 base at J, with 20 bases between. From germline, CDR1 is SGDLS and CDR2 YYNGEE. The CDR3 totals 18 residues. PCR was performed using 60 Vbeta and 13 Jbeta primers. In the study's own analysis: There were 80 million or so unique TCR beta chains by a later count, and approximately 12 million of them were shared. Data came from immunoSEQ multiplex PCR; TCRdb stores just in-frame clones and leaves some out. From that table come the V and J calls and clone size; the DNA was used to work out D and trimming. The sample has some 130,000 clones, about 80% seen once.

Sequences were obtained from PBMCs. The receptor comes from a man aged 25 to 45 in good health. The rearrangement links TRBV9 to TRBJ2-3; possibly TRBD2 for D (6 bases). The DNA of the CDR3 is TGTGCCAGCAGCGTTTCCCCAAGTGGGCGGGGCCGCACAGATACGCAGTATTTT. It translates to CASSVSPSGRGRTDTQYF.